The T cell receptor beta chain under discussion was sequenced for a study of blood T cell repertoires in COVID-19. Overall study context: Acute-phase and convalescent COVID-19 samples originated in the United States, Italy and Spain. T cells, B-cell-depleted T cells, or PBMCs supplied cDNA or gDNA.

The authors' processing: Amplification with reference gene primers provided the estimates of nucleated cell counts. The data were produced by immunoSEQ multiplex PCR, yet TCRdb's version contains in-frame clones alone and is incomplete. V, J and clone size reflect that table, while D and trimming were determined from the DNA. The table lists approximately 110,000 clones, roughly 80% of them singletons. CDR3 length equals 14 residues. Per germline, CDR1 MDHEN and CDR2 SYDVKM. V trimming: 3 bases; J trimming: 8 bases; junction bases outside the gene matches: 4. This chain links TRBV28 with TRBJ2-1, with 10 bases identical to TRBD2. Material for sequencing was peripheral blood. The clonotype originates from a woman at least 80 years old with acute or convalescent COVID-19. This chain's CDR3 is CASSFVTSGYEQFF. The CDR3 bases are TGTGCCAGCAGTTTCGTGACTAGCGGGTATGAGCAGTTCTTC.